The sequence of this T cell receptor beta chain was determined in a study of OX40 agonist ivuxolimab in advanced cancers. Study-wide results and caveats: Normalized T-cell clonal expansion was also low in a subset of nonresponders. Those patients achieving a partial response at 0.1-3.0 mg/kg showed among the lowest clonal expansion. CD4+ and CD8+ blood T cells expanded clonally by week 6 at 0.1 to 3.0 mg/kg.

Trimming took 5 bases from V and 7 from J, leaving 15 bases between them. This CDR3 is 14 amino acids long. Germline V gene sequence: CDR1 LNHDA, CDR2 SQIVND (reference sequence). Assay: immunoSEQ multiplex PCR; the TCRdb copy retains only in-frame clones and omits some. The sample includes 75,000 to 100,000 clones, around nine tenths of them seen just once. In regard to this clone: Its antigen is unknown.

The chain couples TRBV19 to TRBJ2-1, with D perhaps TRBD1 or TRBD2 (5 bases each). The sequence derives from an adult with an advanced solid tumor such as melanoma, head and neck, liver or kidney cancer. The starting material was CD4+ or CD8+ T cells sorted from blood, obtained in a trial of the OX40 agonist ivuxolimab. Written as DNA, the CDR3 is TGTGCCAGTAGTGCCCGGGATCAGGGAAATGAGCAGTTCTTC. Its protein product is CASSARDQGNEQFF.